A selection of T cell receptor beta chains follows, all from one sample in a study of STAT5B mutations in CD4+ large granular lymphocyte leukemia. Assay used: immunoSEQ multiplex PCR; TCRdb lists only in-frame clones, some missing. The data show about 40,000 clones, roughly 83% seen once. The sequenced sample was CD4+ T cells from blood buffy coats. These receptors came from a human donor in good health. The CDR3 runs from the conserved cysteine through the conserved F or W. The order of the fields is V gene, J gene, clone size, D gene, CDR3 DNA, CDR3 protein. D genes are given only for firm matches. Expanded clones are given a class, and other clones once, few, many or no size at all.

>TRBV2|TRBJ2-7|NA|TRBD2
TGTGCCACAGGACTAGCGGGGTCATACGAGCAGTACTTC
CATGLAGSYEQYF
>TRBV5-4|TRBJ2-5|NA|TRBD1
TGTGCCAGCAGCTCAGGGACAGCTAACCAAGAGACCCAGTACTTC
CASSSGTANQETQYF
>TRBV4-1|TRBJ2-1|NA|NA
TGCGCCAGCAGCCAAGGACAGGGACTGGGACCCACCTACAATGAGCAGTTCTTC
CASSQGQGLGPTYNEQFF
>TRBV28|TRBJ1-5|NA|NA
TGTGCCAGCAGTTTAGAGGCGGCTAGCAATCAGCCCCAGCATTTT
CASSLEAASNQPQHF
>TRBV19|TRBJ2-7|once|TRBD1
TGTGCCAGTAGTAGACAGGGGGACTCCTACGAGCAGTACTTC
CASSRQGDSYEQYF
>TRBV4-2|TRBJ2-5|NA|NA
TGTGCCAGCAGCCAAGATGTTGCGTCGAGAGGGACCCAGTACTTC
CASSQDVASRGTQYF
>TRBV7-6|TRBJ2-7|NA|NA
TGTGCCAGCAGCTTAGTGGGTCAGGGTTACGAGCAGTACTTC
CASSLVGQGYEQYF
>TRBV6-6|TRBJ1-4|NA|NA
TGTGCCAGCACAGTTACTGGGGGAACTAATGAAAAACTGTTTTTT
CASTVTGGTNEKLFF
>TRBV11-3|TRBJ1-1|NA|NA
TGTGCCAGCAGCTTAGATGGCTCGCGGACTGAAGCTTTCTTT
CASSLDGSRTEAFF
>TRBV2|TRBJ2-3|NA|TRBD2
TGTGCCAGCAACGGGGGGGCTATAGATACGCAGTATTTT
CASNGGAIDTQYF
>TRBV9|TRBJ2-7|NA|TRBD1
TGTGCCAGCAGCCCCTTCGACAGGGGGGCCTACGAGCAGTACTTC
CASSPFDRGAYEQYF
>TRBV7-9|TRBJ2-4|NA|NA
TGTGCCAGCACCGGATCATTAGCCAAAAACATTCAGTACTTC
CASTGSLAKNIQYF
>TRBV27|TRBJ2-3|NA|TRBD2
TGTGCCAGCAAGCGGGGGGATAAAGATACGCAGTATTTT
CASKRGDKDTQYF
>TRBV19|TRBJ1-1|once|TRBD1
TGTGCCAGCATTGACAGGGCTTCGTGGAACACTGAAGCTTTCTTT
CASIDRASWNTEAFF
>TRBV18|TRBJ2-1|once|NA
TGTGCCAGCTCACCTAAGGATGAGCAGTTCTTC
CASSPKDEQFF
>TRBV4-2|TRBJ1-3|NA|NA
TGTGCCAGCAGCCAACTCTCTGGAAACACCATATATTTT
CASSQLSGNTIYF
>TRBV27|TRBJ1-4|NA|TRBD1
TGTGCCAGCAGTTTAAATTGGGGGGGCAGGGGGCGTGAAAAACTGTTTTTT
CASSLNWGGRGREKLFF
>TRBV6-5|TRBJ1-5|NA|NA
TGTGCCAGCAGTTACTCGATGGGGCTCAATCAGCCCCAGCATTTT
CASSYSMGLNQPQHF
>TRBV7-3|TRBJ2-1|NA|NA
TGTGCCAGCAGCTTAAGCGGGGATGCTGAGCAGTTCTTC
CASSLSGDAEQFF
>TRBV5-8|TRBJ2-7|NA|NA
TGTGCCAGCAGCCGACAGGTTTACTACGAGCAGTACTTC
CASSRQVYYEQYF
>TRBV9|TRBJ1-1|NA|NA
TGTGCCAGCAGCGGGTTAGGGGGGGGGAATACTGAAGCTTTCTTT
CASSGLGGGNTEAFF
>TRBV19|TRBJ1-4|NA|TRBD1
TGTGCCAGTACTCAACCGACAGGGGCGCGAGAAAAACTGTTTTTT
CASTQPTGAREKLFF
>TRBV19|TRBJ2-2|NA|NA
TGTGCCAGTAGTAGGACGGGGACCGGGGAGCTGTTTTTT
CASSRTGTGELFF
>TRBV18|TRBJ1-3|NA|NA
TGTGCCAGCTCACCCCAGGGCTCTGGAAACACCATATATTTT
CASSPQGSGNTIYF
>TRBV6-4|TRBJ1-1|few|NA
TGTGCCAGCAGTCCGCACGCGGGTCGGAGGACTGAAGCTTTCTTT
CASSPHAGRRTEAFF
>TRBV6-5|TRBJ2-3|NA|TRBD1
TGTGCCAGCAGCGCCGGGACAGGGTTTACAGATACGCAGTATTTT
CASSAGTGFTDTQYF
>TRBV6-6|TRBJ1-1|NA|NA
TGTGCCAGCAGTTACCGACCGGGGGGCACTGAAGCTTTCTTT
CASSYRPGGTEAFF
>TRBV5-1|TRBJ1-2|few|NA
TGCGCCAGCAGCTTGGGACAGGAGATGAGGAGCTACACCTTC
CASSLGQEMRSYTF
>TRBV6-5|TRBJ1-3|NA|NA
TGTGCCAGCAGTTACCAGCAGGGGGGAAACACCATATATTTT
CASSYQQGGNTIYF
>TRBV10-1|TRBJ1-6|NA|NA
TGCGCCAGCAGTGAGTCGCGCTCACCCCTCCACTTT
CASSESRSPLHF
>TRBV6-5|TRBJ1-3|NA|NA
TGTGCCAGCAGTTACTCTGGTAGCTCTGGAAACACCATATATTTT
CASSYSGSSGNTIYF
>TRBV6-1|TRBJ2-7|once|TRBD1
TGTGCCAGCACTAACAGGGGGCTCTCCTACGAGCAGTACTTC
CASTNRGLSYEQYF
>TRBV29-1|TRBJ1-2|NA|TRBD1
TGCAGCGTAGTCACAGGGGGCGTAAGTGGCTACACCTTC
CSVVTGGVSGYTF
>TRBV30|TRBJ1-1|NA|NA
TGTGCCTGGAGTGATCCGGGCCTCGGGAACACTGAAGCTTTCTTT
CAWSDPGLGNTEAFF
>TRBV19|TRBJ2-1|NA|NA
TGTGCCAGTAGTGTCGACAGGAACTACAATGAGCAGTTCTTC
CASSVDRNYNEQFF
>TRBV11-3|TRBJ1-1|NA|NA
TGTGCCAGCAGCAGAGTCGGGGGGACTGAAGCTTTCTTT
CASSRVGGTEAFF
>TRBV30|TRBJ1-1|NA|NA
TGTGCCTGGAGTGGAATGGGGATTGAAGCTTTCTTT
CAWSGMGIEAFF
>TRBV6-1|TRBJ1-5|NA|NA
TGTGCCAGCAGTGAAAGGGAGTTTCAGCCCCAGCATTTT
CASSEREFQPQHF
>TRBV23-1|TRBJ2-7|NA|NA
TGCGCCACTCCTGCGCGAAACTCCTACGAGCAGTACTTC
CATPARNSYEQYF
>TRBV18|TRBJ2-3|NA|TRBD2
TGTGCCAGCTCACCTCTAGCGGGAGTTGATACGCAGTATTTT
CASSPLAGVDTQYF
>TRBV7-8|TRBJ1-1|NA|TRBD1
TGTGCCAGCAGCGTCTACCGGGACAGTAATGAAGCTTTCTTT
CASSVYRDSNEAFF
>TRBV5-6|TRBJ2-7|NA|NA
TGTGCCAGCGGAAGCAGTGTTAATCCCTCCTACGAGCAGTACTTC
CASGSSVNPSYEQYF
>TRBV30|TRBJ2-7|NA|NA
TGTGCCTGGGTCAGGGGGGGCTACGAGCAGTACTTC
CAWVRGGYEQYF
>TRBV27|TRBJ2-1|NA|TRBD1
TGTGCCAGCAATAAGCACCGGGACAGCTACAATGAGCAGTTCTTC
CASNKHRDSYNEQFF
>TRBV28|TRBJ2-7|few|NA
TGTGCCAGCGGAATGGATCCTTCCTACGAGCAGTACTTC
CASGMDPSYEQYF
>TRBV6-6|TRBJ1-4|NA|TRBD1
TGTGCCAGCAGAGGGACAGCAACTAATGAAAAACTGTTTTTT
CASRGTATNEKLFF